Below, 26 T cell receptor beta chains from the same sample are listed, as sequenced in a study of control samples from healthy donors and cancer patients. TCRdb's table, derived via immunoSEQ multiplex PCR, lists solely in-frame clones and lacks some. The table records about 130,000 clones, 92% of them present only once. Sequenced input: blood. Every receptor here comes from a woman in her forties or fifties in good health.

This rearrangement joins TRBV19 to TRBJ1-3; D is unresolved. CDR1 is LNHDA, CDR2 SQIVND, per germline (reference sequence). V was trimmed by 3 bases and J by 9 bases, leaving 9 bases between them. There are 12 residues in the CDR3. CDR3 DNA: TGTGCCAGTAGTATGGGCAAAGTCACCATATATTTT. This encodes CASSMGKVTIYF. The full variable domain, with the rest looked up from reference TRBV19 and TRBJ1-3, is DGGITQSPKYLFRKEGQNVTLSCEQNLNHDAMYWYRQDPGQGLRLIYYSQIVNDFQKGDIAEGYSVSREKKESFPLTVTSAQKNPTAFYLCASSMGKVTIYFGEGSWLTVV.

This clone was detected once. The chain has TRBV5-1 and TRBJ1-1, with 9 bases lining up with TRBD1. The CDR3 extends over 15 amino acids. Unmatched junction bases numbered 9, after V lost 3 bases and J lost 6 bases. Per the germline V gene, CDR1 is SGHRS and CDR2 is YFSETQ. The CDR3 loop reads CASSSHRDRVPEAFF. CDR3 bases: TGCGCCAGCAGCTCACACCGGGACAGGGTCCCTGAAGCTTTCTTT.

The CDR3 DNA reads as TGTGCCAGCAGCCAAGACTCATTCGGCGTCGGGGCGGGAGCTTTCTTT. Protein sequence: CASSQDSFGVGAGAFF. The chain recombines TRBV14 with TRBJ1-1; tentative D call: TRBD1 (5 bases). Between the trimmed V and J ends, which lost 0 bases and 10 bases, there was a span of 21 bases. CDR1 SGHDN and CDR2 FVKESK come from the germline V gene. The CDR3 loop spans 16 amino acids.

The DNA for the CDR3 is TGCGCCAGCAGCTTGGAGTGGCTGAACACTGAAGCTTTCTTT. Its translation is CASSLEWLNTEAFF. This chain joins TRBV5-1 and TRBJ1-1, with unresolved D. This CDR3 is 14 amino acids long. The V gene lost 0 bases and the J gene lost 0 bases, with 6 bases spanning the gap. Germline lookup yields CDR1 SGHRS and CDR2 YFSETQ.

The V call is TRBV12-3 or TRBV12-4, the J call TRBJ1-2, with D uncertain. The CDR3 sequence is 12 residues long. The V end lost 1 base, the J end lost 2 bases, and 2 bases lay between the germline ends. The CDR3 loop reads CASSLGNYGYTF. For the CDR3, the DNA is TGTGCCAGCAGTTTAGGGAACTATGGCTACACCTTC.

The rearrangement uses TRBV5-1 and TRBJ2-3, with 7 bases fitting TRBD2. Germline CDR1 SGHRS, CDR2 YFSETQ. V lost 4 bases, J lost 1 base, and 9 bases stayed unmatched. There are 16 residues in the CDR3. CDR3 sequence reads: CASSPASGGGTDTQYF. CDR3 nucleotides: TGCGCCAGCAGCCCAGCTAGCGGAGGGGGCACAGATACGCAGTATTTT.

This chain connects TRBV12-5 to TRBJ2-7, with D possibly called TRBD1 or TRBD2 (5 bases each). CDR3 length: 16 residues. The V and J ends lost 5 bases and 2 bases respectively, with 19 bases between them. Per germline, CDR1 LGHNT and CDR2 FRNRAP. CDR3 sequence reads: CASGLPPGPLTYEQYF. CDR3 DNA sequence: TGTGCTAGTGGTCTCCCCCCGGGACCGTTAACCTACGAGCAGTACTTC.

Here the CDR3 DNA reads TGTGCCTCTGACTCCGACAGGGATATGAATCAGCCCCAGCATTTT. Amino acid sequence: CASDSDRDMNQPQHF. V is TRBV30 and J is TRBJ1-5, with 7 nucleotides matching TRBD1. Germline loops: CDR1 GTSNPN, CDR2 SVGIG (reference sequence). Trimming at V came to 7 bases and at J to 4 bases, leaving 13 bases not matched to a gene. The CDR3 runs to 15 residues.

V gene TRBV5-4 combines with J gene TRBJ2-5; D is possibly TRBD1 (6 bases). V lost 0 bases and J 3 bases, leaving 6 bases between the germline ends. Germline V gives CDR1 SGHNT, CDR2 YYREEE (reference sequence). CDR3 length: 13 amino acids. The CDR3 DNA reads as TGTGCCAGCAGCTTGGGACAGGAAGAGACCCAGTACTTC. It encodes CASSLGQEETQYF.

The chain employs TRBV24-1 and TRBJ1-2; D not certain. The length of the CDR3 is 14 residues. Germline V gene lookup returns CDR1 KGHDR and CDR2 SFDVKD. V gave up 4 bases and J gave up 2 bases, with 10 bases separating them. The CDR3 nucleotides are TGTGCCACCAGTGACGGAGACTTCAACTATGGCTACACCTTC. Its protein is CATSDGDFNYGYTF.

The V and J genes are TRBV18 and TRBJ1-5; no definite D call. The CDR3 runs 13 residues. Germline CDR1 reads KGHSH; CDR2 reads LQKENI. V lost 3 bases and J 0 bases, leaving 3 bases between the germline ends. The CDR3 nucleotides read TGTGCCAGCTCACCCTATAGCAATCAGCCCCAGCATTTT. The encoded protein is CASSPYSNQPQHF.

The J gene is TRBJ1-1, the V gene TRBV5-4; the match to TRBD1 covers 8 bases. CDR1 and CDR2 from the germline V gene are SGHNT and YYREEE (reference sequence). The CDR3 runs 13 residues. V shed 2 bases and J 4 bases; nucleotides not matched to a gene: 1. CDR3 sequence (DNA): TGTGCCAGCAGCTTCGGACAGGGCACTGAAGCTTTCTTT. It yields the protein CASSFGQGTEAFF. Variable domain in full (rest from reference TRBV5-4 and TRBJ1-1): ETGVTQSPTHLIKTRGQQVTLRCSSQSGHNTVSWYQQALGQGPQFIFQYYREEENGRGNFPPRFSGLQFPNYSSELNVNALELDDSALYLCASSFGQGTEAFFGQGTRLTVV.

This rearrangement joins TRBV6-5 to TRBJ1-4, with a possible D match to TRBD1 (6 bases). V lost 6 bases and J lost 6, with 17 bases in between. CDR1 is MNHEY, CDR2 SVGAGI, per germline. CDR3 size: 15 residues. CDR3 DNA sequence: TGTGCCAGCAGCCCGATCCAGGGGCGAGATGAAAAACTGTTTTTT. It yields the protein CASSPIQGRDEKLFF.

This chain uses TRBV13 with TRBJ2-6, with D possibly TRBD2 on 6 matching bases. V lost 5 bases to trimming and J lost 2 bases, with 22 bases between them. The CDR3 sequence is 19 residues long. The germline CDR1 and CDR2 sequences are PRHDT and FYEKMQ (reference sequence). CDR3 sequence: CASSRRDATRFPGANVLTF. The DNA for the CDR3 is TGTGCCAGCAGCCGCAGAGATGCGACTAGATTCCCTGGGGCCAACGTCCTGACTTTC. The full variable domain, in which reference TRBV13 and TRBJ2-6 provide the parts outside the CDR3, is AAGVIQSPRHLIKEKRETATLKCYPIPRHDTVYWYQQGPGQDPQFLISFYEKMQSDKGSIPDRFSAQQFSDYHSELNMSSLELGDSALYFCASSRRDATRFPGANVLTFGAGSRLTVL.

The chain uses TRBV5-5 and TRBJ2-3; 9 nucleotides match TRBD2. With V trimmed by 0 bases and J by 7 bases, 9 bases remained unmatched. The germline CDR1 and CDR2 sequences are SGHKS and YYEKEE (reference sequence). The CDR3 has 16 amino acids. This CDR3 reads CASSLGPSGMSNTQYF. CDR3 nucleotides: TGTGCCAGCAGCTTGGGCCCTAGCGGGATGTCGAATACGCAGTATTTT.

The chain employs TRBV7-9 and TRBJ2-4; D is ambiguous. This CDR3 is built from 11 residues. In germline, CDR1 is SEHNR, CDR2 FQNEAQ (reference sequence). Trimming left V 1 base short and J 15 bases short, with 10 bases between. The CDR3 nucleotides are TGTGCCAGCAGCTTAGTGTCCGGTCTGTACTTC. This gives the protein CASSLVSGLYF.

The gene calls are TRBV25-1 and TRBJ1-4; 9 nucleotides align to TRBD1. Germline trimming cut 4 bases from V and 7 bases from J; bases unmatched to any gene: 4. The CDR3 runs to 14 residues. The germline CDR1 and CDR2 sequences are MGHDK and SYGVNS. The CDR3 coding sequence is TGTGCCAGCAGTGTCGGGACAGGGTTTGAAAAACTGTTTTTT. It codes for CASSVGTGFEKLFF.

CDR3 protein: CASSYAGATYNEQFF. The CDR3 DNA is TGTGCCAGCAGTTACGCGGGGGCCACCTACAATGAGCAGTTCTTC. The chain combines TRBV6-5 with TRBJ2-1, with D maybe TRBD2 (7 bases). V was clipped by 2 bases and J by 2 bases, with 10 bases between them. This CDR3 is 15 amino acids long. CDR1 and CDR2 from the germline V gene are MNHEY and SVGAGI.

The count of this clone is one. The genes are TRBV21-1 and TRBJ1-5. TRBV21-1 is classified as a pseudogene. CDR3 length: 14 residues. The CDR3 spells CASSIGTSNQPQHF. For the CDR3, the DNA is TGTGCCAGCAGCATTGGTACGAGCAATCAGCCCCAGCATTTT.

CDR3 loop: CASSERLASPKNIQYF. The CDR3 DNA follows: TGTGCCAGCAGTGAAAGGCTAGCTTCTCCCAAAAACATTCAGTACTTC. J is TRBJ2-4 and V is TRBV6-1; TRBD2 is a possible D gene (5 bases). The V and J ends lost 2 bases and 2 bases respectively, with 13 bases between them. Germline CDR1 MNHNS, CDR2 SASEGT. The CDR3 totals 16 residues.

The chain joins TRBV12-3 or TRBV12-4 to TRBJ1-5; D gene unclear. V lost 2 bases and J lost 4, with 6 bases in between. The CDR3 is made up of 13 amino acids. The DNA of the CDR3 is TGTGCCAGCAGTTTAACCAGAAATCAGCCCCAGCATTTT. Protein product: CASSLTRNQPQHF.

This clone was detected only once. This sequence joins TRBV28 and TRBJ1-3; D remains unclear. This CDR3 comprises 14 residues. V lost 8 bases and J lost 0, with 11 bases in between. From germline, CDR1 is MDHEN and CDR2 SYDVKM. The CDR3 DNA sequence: TGTGCCAGCGAGAAGGCGGGCTCTGGAAACACCATATATTTT. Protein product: CASEKAGSGNTIYF.

CDR3 bases: TGCGCCAGCAGCGGGACCGGGACTAAAGAGGTGAATACGCAGTATTTT. Translating it yields CASSGTGTKEVNTQYF. The chain combines TRBV5-1 with TRBJ2-3, with TRBD2 matching 7 bases. The V gene end was trimmed by 4 bases and the J gene end by 7 bases; junction bases not matched to a gene: 15. Germline V lookup: CDR1 SGHRS, CDR2 YFSETQ. The CDR3 contains 16 residues.

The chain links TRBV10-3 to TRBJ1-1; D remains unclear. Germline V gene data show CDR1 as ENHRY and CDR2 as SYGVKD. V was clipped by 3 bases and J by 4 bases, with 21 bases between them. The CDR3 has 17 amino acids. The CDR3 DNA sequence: TGTGCCATCAGTGACTACACAACGTCCGTCCTAGGCACTGAAGCTTTCTTT. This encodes CAISDYTTSVLGTEAFF.

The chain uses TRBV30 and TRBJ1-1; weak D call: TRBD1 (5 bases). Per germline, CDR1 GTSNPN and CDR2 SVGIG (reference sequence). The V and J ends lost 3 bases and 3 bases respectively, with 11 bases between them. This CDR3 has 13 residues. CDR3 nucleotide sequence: TGTGCCTGGAGAACTACAGGTGACACTGAAGCTTTCTTT. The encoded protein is CAWRTTGDTEAFF.

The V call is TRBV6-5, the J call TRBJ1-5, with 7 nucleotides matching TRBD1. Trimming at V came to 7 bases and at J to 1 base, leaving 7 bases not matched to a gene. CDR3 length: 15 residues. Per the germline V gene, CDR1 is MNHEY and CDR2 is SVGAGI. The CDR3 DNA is TGTGCCAGCAATTCGGACAGGATCAGCAATCAGCCCCAGCATTTT. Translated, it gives CASNSDRISNQPQHF.